These 9 T cell receptor beta chains originate from one sample sequenced in a study of shared clonotypes between healthy human individuals. Here immunoSEQ multiplex PCR was the method, and the copy in TCRdb shows in-frame clones only, minus some. This sample has some 2 million clones, with around 96% found just once. Positively selected for CCR7, the CD45RO-negative cells used as naive CD8 cells excluded terminally differentiated effector memory CD45RA+ cells. Sequenced input: naive CD8+ T cells sorted from blood. The source is a man aged 18 to 30 in good health.

The gene calls are TRBV4-2 and TRBJ2-7; the D gene is possibly TRBD2 (5 bases). V was shortened by 1 base and J by 5 bases, with 21 bases between the two germline ends. CDR3 length: 17 amino acids. Germline CDR1 reads LGHNA; CDR2 reads YNFKEQ. CDR3 residues: CASSQAGFGPGIHEQYF. The CDR3 bases are TGTGCCAGCAGCCAAGCGGGATTCGGGCCAGGTATCCACGAGCAGTACTTC.

This chain joins TRBV27 and TRBJ2-3; maybe TRBD2 (7 bases). Looked up from germline, CDR1 is MNHEY and CDR2 is SMNVEV (reference sequence). V lost 4 bases and J lost 6, with 20 bases in between. The CDR3 is made up of 16 amino acids. CDR3 DNA sequence: TGTGCCAGCAGTTCCCGGGGGGCGGTACATTTGGATACGCAGTATTTT. As protein: CASSSRGAVHLDTQYF.

The chain uses TRBV9 and TRBJ1-1, with D uncertain. The V and J ends lost 0 bases and 4 bases respectively, with 10 bases between them. CDR3 length equals 14 residues. The germline V gene has CDR1 SGDLS and CDR2 YYNGEE. The CDR3 spells CASSVAGSSTEAFF. CDR3 nucleotides: TGTGCCAGCAGCGTAGCCGGCAGTAGCACTGAAGCTTTCTTT.

With respect to this clone: Other DNA sequences within the sample encode an identical CDR3. This chain connects TRBV4-3 to TRBJ2-2; D possibly corresponds to TRBD2 (5 bases). The CDR3 extends over 17 amino acids. Germline assignment: CDR1 LGHNA and CDR2 YSLEER. V shed 3 bases and J shed 2 bases, with 16 bases lying between them. CDR3 sequence (DNA): TGCGCCAGCAGCCAGGAACCTGGACTCCATAACACCGGGGAGCTGTTTTTT. This gives the protein CASSQEPGLHNTGELFF.

The chain has TRBV5-1 and TRBJ2-5, with no clear D. The germline CDR1 and CDR2 sequences are SGHRS and YFSETQ. This CDR3 has 14 amino acids. Trimming shortened V by 4 bases and J by 5 bases, and 15 bases separated the two germline ends. The CDR3 coding sequence is TGCGCCAGCAGCCCCTACGGTGGGTTCGAGACCCAGTACTTC. It is translated as CASSPYGGFETQYF.

The chain employs TRBV19 and TRBJ2-7; D is uncertain. Germline V gene sequence: CDR1 LNHDA, CDR2 SQIVND (reference sequence). The ends were cut back, 0 bases at V and 4 bases at J, with 7 bases in the middle. The CDR3 has 13 amino acids. The chain's CDR3 is CASSIDEEYEQYF. CDR3 in DNA: TGTGCCAGTAGTATAGATGAGGAATACGAGCAGTACTTC.

As for this clone: The same CDR3 is also encoded by other DNA sequences in this sample. This chain uses TRBV27 with TRBJ2-7; D is unresolved. This CDR3 is built from 13 residues. CDR1 and CDR2 from the germline V gene are MNHEY and SMNVEV (reference sequence). Trimming left V 3 bases short and J 0 bases short, with 6 bases between. CDR3 nucleotide sequence: TGTGCCAGCAGTTTCGGCGTCTCCTACGAGCAGTACTTC. Translated: CASSFGVSYEQYF.

This clone was picked up one time. The V and J genes are TRBV6-5 and TRBJ2-7; 8 bases line up with TRBD1. The CDR3 is 16 amino acids. The V gene's germline CDR1 is MNHEY and CDR2 SVGAGI. J gave up 0 bases and V 2 bases, and 6 bases lay outside the gene matches. The CDR3 reads CASSYGTGVGSYEQYF. In DNA, the CDR3 is TGTGCCAGCAGTTACGGGACAGGAGTGGGCTCCTACGAGCAGTACTTC.

The DNA for the CDR3 is TGCAGCGTTGAGGTGACTAGTGTTGCAGATACGCAGTATTTT. It encodes CSVEVTSVADTQYF. This chain uses TRBV29-1 with TRBJ2-3; a weak D match, TRBD2 (6 bases). Trimming removed 3 bases from V and 4 bases from J, with 14 bases in between. Germline lookup yields CDR1 SQVTM and CDR2 ANQGSEA. This CDR3 comprises 14 residues.